A single TCR beta chain is shown here with its context. Its specificity is not known. This CDR3 has 12 amino acids. Germline CDR1 and CDR2: GTSNPN and SVGIG (reference sequence). Between the trimmed V and J ends, which lost 4 bases and 7 bases, there was a span of 13 bases. The source of the sample is a study of T cell responses to AZD1222 COVID-19 vaccine. Some clones are missing from TCRdb's copy, which holds only in-frame ones; the method was immunoSEQ multiplex PCR. In the table there are roughly 140,000 clones, about 92% of which are singletons. Findings and caveats of the study: Nearly half of unique spike-specific TCRs reportedly avoided B.1.351 and B.1.1.7 mutated regions. Baseline antibody screening turned up just a handful of seropositive AZD1222 recipients. The donors showed a predominance of white British ancestry and of females, with possible underestimation of clonal diversity. Increased Spike-specific TCR breadth and depth were observed after two AZD1222 doses.

The sequencing here drew on peripheral blood, taken after recovery from COVID-19. This TCR came from an adult who had recovered from COVID-19. The J gene is TRBJ1-2, the V gene TRBV30; D gene uncertain. The chain's CDR3 is CAWTRRAVGYTF. The CDR3 DNA reads TGTGCCTGGACGCGTAGGGCGGTTGGCTACACCTTC. Full variable domain (rest looked up from reference TRBV30 and TRBJ1-2): SQTIHQWPATLVQPVGSPLSLECTVEGTSNPNLYWYRQAAGRGLQLLFYSVGIGQISSEVPQNLSASRPQDRQFILSSKKLLLSDSGFYLCAWTRRAVGYTFGSGTRLTVV.